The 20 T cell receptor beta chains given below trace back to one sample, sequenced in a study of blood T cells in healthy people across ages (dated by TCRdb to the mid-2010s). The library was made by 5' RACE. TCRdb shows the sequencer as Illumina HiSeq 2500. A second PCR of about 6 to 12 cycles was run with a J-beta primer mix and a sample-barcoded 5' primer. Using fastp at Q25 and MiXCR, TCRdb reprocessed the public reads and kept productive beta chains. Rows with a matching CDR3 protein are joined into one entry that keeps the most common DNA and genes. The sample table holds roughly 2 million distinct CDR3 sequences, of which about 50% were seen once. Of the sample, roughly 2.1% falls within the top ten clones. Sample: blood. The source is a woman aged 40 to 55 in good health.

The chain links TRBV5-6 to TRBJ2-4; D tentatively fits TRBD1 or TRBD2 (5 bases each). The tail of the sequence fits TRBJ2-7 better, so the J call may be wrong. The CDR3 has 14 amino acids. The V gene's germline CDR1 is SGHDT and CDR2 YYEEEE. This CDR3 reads CASSLGAMGYEQYF. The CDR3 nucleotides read TGTGCCAGCAGCCTCGGGGCCATGGGCTACGAGCAGTACTTC.

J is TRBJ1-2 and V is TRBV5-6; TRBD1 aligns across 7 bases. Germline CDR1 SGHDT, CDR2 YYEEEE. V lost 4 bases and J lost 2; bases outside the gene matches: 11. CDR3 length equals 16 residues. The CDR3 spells CASSVQTGFANYGYTF. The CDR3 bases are TGTGCCAGCAGCGTCCAGACAGGGTTTGCGAACTATGGCTACACCTTC.

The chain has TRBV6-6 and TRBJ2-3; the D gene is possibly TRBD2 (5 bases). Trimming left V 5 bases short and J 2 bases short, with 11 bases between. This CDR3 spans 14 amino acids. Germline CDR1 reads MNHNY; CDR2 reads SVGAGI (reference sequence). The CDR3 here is CASSEGPITDTQYF. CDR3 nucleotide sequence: TGTGCCAGCAGTGAGGGTCCGATCACAGATACGCAGTATTTT.

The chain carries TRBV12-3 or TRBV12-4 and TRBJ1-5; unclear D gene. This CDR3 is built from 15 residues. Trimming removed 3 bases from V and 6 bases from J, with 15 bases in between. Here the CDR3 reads CASSFDTGVGQPQHF. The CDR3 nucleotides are TGTGCCAGCAGTTTTGACACGGGTGTTGGTCAGCCCCAGCATTTT.

The CDR3 region is CASSYSDGGAVHEQFF. In DNA form, the CDR3 reads TGTGCCAGCAGTTACTCGGACGGGGGGGCTGTACATGAGCAGTTCTTC. The chain couples TRBV6-2 or TRBV6-3 to TRBJ2-1; 8 bases are a match to TRBD2. The germline V gene has CDR1 MNHEY and CDR2 SVGEGT. V shed 0 bases, J shed 8 bases, and the junction held 9 bases outside the gene matches. CDR3 length: 16 residues.

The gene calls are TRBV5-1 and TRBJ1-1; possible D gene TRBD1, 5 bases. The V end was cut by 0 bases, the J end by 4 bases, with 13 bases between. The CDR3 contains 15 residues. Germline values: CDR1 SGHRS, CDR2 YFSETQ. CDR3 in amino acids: CASSLVVDSGTEAFF. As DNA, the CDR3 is TGCGCCAGCAGCTTGGTGGTCGACAGTGGCACTGAAGCTTTCTTT.

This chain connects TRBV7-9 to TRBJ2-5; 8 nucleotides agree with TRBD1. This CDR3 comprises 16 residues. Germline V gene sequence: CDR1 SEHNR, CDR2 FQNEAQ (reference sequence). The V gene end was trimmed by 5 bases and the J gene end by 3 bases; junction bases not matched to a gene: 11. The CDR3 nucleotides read TGTGCCAGCAGCCCCGGGACAGGACCCAGAAAAGAGACCCAGTACTTC. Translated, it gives CASSPGTGPRKETQYF.

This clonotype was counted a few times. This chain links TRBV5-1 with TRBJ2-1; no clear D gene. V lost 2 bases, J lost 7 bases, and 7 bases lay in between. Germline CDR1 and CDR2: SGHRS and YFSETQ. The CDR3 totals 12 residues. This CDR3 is CASSLMVNEQFF. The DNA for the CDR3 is TGCGCCAGCAGCTTAATGGTAAATGAGCAGTTCTTC.

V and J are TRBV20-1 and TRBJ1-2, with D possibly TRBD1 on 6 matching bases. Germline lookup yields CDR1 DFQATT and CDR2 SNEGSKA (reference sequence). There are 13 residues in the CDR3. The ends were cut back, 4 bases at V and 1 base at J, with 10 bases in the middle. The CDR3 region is CSAKEDSNYGYTF. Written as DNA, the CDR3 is TGCAGTGCTAAAGAGGACAGTAACTATGGCTACACCTTC.

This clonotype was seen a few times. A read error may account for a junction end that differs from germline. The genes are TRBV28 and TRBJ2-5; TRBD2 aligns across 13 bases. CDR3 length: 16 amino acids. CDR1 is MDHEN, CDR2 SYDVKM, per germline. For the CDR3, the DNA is TGTGCCAGCAGACCGGGGACTAGCGGGGACCAGGAGACCCAGTACTTC. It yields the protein CASRPGTSGDQETQYF. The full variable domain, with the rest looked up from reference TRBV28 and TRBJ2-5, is DVKVTQSSRYLVKRTGEKVFLECVQDMDHENMFWYRQDPGLGLRLIYFSYDVKMKEKGDIPEGYSVSREKKERFSLILESASTNQTSMYLCASRPGTSGDQETQYFGPGTRLLVL.

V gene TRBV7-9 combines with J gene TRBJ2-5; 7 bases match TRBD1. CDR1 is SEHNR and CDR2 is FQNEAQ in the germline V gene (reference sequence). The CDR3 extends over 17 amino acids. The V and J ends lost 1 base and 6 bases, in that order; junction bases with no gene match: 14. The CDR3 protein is CASSLDRQGVSQKTQYF. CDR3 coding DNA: TGTGCCAGCAGCTTAGATCGGCAGGGGGTCTCTCAAAAGACCCAGTACTTC.

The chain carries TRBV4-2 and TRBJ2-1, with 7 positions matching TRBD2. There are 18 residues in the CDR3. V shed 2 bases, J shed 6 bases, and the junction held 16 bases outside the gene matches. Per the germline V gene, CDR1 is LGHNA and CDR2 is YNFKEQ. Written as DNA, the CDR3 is TGTGCCAGCAGCCAACTTGTAGTAGGTGCTAGCGGTGGCAATGAGCAGTTCTTC. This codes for CASSQLVVGASGGNEQFF.

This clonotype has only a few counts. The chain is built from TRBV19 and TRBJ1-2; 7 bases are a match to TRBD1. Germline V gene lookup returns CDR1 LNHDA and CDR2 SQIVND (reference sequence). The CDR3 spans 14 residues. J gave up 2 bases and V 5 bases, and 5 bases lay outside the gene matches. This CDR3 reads CASSFPGQNYGYTF. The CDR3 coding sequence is TGTGCCAGTAGTTTCCCGGGACAGAACTATGGCTACACCTTC.

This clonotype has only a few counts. The CDR3 DNA sequence: TGTGCCAGCAGCCCTTCATATCGCCCCGACGGCTTCTACGAGCAGTACTTC. It encodes CASSPSYRPDGFYEQYF. This chain links TRBV4-2 with TRBJ2-7, with D unclear. The V and J ends lost 4 bases and 3 bases respectively, with 22 bases between them. From germline, CDR1 is LGHNA and CDR2 YNFKEQ. CDR3 size: 17 residues.

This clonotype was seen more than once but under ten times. The DNA of the CDR3 is TGTGCCAGCAGCCAACAGGGGACAGGGTCGGTTGTCTATGGCTACACCTTC. It yields the protein CASSQQGTGSVVYGYTF. This sequence joins TRBV4-2 and TRBJ1-2, with 9 nucleotides matching TRBD1. This CDR3 is 17 amino acids long. CDR1 and CDR2 (germline): LGHNA, YNFKEQ. V lost 2 bases to trimming and J lost 4 bases; unmatched junction nucleotides: 11.

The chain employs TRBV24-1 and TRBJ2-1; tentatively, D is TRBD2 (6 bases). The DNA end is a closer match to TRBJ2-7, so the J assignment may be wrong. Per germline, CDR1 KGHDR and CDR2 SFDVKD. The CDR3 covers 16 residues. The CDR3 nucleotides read TGTGCCACCAGTGATTCCGGGACTGGGGATGGGAATGAGCAGTACTTC. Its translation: CATSDSGTGDGNEQYF.

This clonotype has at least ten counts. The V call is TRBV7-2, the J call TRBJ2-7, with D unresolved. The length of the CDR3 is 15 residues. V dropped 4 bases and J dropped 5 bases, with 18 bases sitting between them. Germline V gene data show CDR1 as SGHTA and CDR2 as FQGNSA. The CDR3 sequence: CASSYLGWSVNEQYF. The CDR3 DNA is TGTGCCAGCAGCTATTTAGGGTGGTCTGTGAACGAGCAGTACTTC.

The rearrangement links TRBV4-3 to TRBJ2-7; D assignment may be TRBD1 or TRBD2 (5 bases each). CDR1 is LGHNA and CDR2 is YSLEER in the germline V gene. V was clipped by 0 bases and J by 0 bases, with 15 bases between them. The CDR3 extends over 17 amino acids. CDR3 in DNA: TGCGCCAGCAGCCAAGACGTTTCGGGACCCACCTCCTACGAGCAGTACTTC. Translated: CASSQDVSGPTSYEQYF.

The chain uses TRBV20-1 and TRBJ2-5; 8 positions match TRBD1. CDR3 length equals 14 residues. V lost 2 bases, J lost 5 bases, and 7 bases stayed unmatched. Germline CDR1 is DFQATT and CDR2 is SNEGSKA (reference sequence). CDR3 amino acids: CSARPGQGGETQYF. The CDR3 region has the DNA TGCAGTGCTAGACCAGGACAGGGCGGGGAGACCCAGTACTTC.

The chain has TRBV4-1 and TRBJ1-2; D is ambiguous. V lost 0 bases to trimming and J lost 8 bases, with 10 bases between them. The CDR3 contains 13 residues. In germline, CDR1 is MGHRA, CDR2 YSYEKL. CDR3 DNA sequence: TGCGCCAGCAGCCAAGACCCTTCAAGGGGCTACACCTTC. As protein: CASSQDPSRGYTF.